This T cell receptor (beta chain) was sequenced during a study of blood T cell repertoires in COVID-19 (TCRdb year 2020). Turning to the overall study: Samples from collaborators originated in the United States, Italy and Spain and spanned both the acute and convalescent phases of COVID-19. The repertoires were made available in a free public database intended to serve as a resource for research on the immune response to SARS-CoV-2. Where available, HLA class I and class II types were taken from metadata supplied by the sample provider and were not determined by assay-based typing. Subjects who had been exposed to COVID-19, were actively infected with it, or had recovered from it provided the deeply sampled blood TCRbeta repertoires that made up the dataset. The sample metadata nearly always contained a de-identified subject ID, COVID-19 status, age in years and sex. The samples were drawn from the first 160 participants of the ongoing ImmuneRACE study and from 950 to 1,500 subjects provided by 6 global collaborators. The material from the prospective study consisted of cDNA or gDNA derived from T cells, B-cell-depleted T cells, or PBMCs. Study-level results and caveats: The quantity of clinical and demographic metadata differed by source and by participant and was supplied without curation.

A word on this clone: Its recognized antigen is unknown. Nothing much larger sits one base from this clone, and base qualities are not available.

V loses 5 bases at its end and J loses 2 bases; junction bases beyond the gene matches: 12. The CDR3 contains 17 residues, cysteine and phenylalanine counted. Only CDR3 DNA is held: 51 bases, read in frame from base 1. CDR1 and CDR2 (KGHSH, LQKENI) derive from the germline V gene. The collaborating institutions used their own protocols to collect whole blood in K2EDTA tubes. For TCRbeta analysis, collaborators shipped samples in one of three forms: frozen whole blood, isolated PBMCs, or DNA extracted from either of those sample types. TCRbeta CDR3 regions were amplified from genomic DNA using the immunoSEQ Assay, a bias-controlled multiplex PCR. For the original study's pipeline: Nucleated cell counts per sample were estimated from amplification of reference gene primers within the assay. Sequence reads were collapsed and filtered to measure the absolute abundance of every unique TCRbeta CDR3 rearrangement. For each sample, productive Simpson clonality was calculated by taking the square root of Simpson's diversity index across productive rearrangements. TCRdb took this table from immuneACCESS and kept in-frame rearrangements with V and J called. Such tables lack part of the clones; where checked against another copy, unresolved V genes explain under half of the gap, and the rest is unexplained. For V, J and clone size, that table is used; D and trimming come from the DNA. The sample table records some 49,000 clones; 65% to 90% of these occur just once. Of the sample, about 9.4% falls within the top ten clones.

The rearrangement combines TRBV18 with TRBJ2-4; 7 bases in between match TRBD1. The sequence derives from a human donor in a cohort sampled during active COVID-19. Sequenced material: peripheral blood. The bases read TGTGCCAGCTCAGCAGTCAGGGGGAACTACCCCAAAAACATTCAGTACTTC. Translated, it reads CASSAVRGNYPKNIQYF.